The present TCR beta chain was sequenced within a study of PD-1 blockade in classical Hodgkin lymphoma. Study observations and caveats: Undefined causes, possibly disease activity or prior therapy, underlie the repertoire differences. Healthy donors were reported to have higher baseline TCR diversity than newly diagnosed patients.

Only in-frame clones appear in the TCRdb table, and some are missing; sequencing was by immunoSEQ multiplex PCR. The sample shows tens of thousands of clones, roughly 91% of them seen only once. J gave up 2 bases and V 4 bases, and 11 bases lay outside the gene matches. Germline CDR1 MNHEY, CDR2 SMNVEV (reference sequence). The CDR3 runs 18 residues. This sample's time point: newly diagnosed, previously untreated cHL patient sample. Comparison samples consisted of PBMCs from newly diagnosed, untreated classical Hodgkin lymphoma. A note on this clone: The antigen remains undetermined.

The chain combines TRBV27 with TRBJ2-7; 13 nucleotides match TRBD2. Material: peripheral blood mononuclear cells (PBMCs). The clonotype was recovered from a human donor with classical Hodgkin lymphoma. The DNA of the CDR3 is TGTGCCAGCAGTTCGGGACTAGCGGGGCTGACCCGACCCTACGAGCAGTACTTC. It specifies CASSSGLAGLTRPYEQYF.